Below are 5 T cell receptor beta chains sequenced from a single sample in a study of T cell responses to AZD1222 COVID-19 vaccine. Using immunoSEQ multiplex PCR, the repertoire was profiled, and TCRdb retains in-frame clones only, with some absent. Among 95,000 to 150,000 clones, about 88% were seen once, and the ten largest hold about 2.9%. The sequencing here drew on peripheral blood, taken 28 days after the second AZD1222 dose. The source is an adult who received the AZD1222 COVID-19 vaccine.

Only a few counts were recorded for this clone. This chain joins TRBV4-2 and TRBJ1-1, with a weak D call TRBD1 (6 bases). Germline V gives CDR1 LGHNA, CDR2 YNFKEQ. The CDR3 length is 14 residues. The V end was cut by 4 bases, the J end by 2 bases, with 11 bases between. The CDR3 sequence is CASSLGGENTEAFF. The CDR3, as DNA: TGTGCCAGCAGCCTGGGGGGCGAAAACACTGAAGCTTTCTTT.

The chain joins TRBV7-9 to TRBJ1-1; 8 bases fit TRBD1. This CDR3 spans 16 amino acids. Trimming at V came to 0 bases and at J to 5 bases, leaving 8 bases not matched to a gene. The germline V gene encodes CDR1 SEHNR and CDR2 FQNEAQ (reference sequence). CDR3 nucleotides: TGTGCCAGCAGCTTAGCTGGACAGGGAAGTGGGACTGAAGCTTTCTTT. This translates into CASSLAGQGSGTEAFF.

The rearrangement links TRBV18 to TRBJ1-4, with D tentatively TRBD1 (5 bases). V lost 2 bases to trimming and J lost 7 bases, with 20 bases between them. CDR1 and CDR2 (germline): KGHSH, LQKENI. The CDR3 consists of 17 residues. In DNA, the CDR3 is TGTGCCAGCTCACCATATAGGACCGGGTCCGGGGGTGAAAAACTGTTTTTT. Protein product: CASSPYRTGSGGEKLFF.

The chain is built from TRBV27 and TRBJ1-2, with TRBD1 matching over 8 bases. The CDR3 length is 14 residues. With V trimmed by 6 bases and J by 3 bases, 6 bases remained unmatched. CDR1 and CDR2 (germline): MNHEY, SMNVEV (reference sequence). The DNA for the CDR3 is TGTGCCAGCAGACGACAGGGGATTTACTATGGCTACACCTTC. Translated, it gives CASRRQGIYYGYTF.

CDR3 sequence reads: CASSSLTSRGADTQYF. The CDR3, as DNA: TGTGCCAGCAGCTCCCTGACTAGCCGTGGGGCAGATACGCAGTATTTT. The chain combines TRBV7-2 with TRBJ2-3, with 7 bases matching TRBD2. V lost 4 bases to trimming and J lost 4 bases; unmatched junction nucleotides: 11. The CDR3 runs to 16 residues. Looked up from germline, CDR1 is SGHTA and CDR2 is FQGNSA.